The next 10 T cell receptor beta chains were all read from a single sample in a study of blood T cell repertoires in COVID-19. This table comes from immunoSEQ multiplex PCR, and its TCRdb copy is limited to in-frame clones, with some not included. The sample consists of 90,000 or so clones, 85% of them appearing once. Sequencing was done on a sample of peripheral blood. Receptor source: a man aged 55 to 70 with acute or convalescent COVID-19.

This chain uses TRBV12-1 with TRBJ2-7; the table's TRBD1 call for D was not verified on the DNA. TRBV12-1 is designated a pseudogene. The CDR3 consists of 14 residues. The CDR3 coding sequence is TGTGCCAGCAGCGGCCGGGACAGTCCCTACGAGCAGTACTTC. It encodes CASSGRDSPYEQYF.

The CDR3 nucleotides are TGTGCCAGCAGCGTTTCAACGGGAGAGTATAACACCGGGGAGCTGTTTTTT. Translation gives CASSVSTGEYNTGELFF. The chain carries TRBV9 and TRBJ2-2; weak D call: TRBD2 (6 bases). Trimming pared 2 bases from V and 2 bases from J, leaving 16 bases between. The CDR3 runs to 17 residues. CDR1 and CDR2 from the germline V gene are SGDLS and YYNGEE.

The V gene is TRBV5-4, the J gene TRBJ2-2; tentative D call: TRBD1 (5 bases). V was clipped by 4 bases and J by 7 bases, with 11 bases between them. Germline assignment: CDR1 SGHNT and CDR2 YYREEE (reference sequence). The CDR3 runs to 13 residues. The DNA of the CDR3 is TGTGCCAGCAGCGTGACAGTCGACGGGGAGCTGTTTTTT. Its protein is CASSVTVDGELFF. The full variable domain, in which reference TRBV5-4 and TRBJ2-2 provide the parts outside the CDR3, is ETGVTQSPTHLIKTRGQQVTLRCSSQSGHNTVSWYQQALGQGPQFIFQYYREEENGRGNFPPRFSGLQFPNYSSELNVNALELDDSALYLCASSVTVDGELFFGEGSRLTVL.

The chain employs TRBV7-2 and TRBJ2-5, with 9 bases that match TRBD2. The CDR3 loop spans 15 amino acids. The germline V gene has CDR1 SGHTA and CDR2 FQGNSA. Trimming at V came to 1 base and at J to 5 bases, leaving 5 bases not matched to a gene. The CDR3 nucleotides read TGTGCCAGCAGCTTAGATAGCGGGGGTTCGGAGACCCAGTACTTC. Translation gives CASSLDSGGSETQYF.

The chain recombines TRBV2 with TRBJ1-3, with 7 bases lining up with TRBD1. Germline CDR1 SNHLY, CDR2 FYNNEI. The CDR3 runs 13 residues. Trimming took 7 bases from V and 0 from J; bases not matched to a gene: 0. This CDR3 reads CASTGGSGNTIYF. CDR3 DNA sequence: TGTGCCAGCACAGGGGGCTCTGGAAACACCATATATTTT. Together with reference TRBV2 and TRBJ1-3, the CDR3 gives the full variable domain: EPEVTQTPSHQVTQMGQEVILRCVPISNHLYFYWYRQILGQKVEFLVSFYNNEISEKSEIFDDQFSVERPDGSNFTLKIRSTKLEDSAMYFCASTGGSGNTIYFGEGSWLTVV.

This clone came up a few times. The chain is built from TRBV19 and TRBJ1-2; possibly TRBD1 for D (6 bases). The CDR3 has 15 amino acids. V was pared by 6 bases and J by 0 bases, with 14 bases between. CDR1 and CDR2 from the germline V gene are LNHDA and SQIVND (reference sequence). CDR3 residues: CASSATGRANYGYTF. The CDR3 DNA is TGTGCCAGTAGCGCCACAGGGAGGGCTAACTATGGCTACACCTTC.

The chain has TRBV12-3 or TRBV12-4 and TRBJ1-1; no firm D call. Trimming removed 7 bases at V and 4 bases at J, with 13 bases between. This CDR3 has 13 residues. Here the CDR3 DNA reads TGTGCCAGCAACGGGGAAGGGAGCACTGAAGCTTTCTTT. It yields the protein CASNGEGSTEAFF.

The chain employs TRBV27 and TRBJ2-7; D might be TRBD1 (6 bases). V shed 0 bases and J shed 0 bases, with 12 bases lying between them. This CDR3 spans 16 amino acids. Germline V lookup: CDR1 MNHEY, CDR2 SMNVEV (reference sequence). This CDR3 reads CASSLSGQLSSYEQYF. The CDR3 bases are TGTGCCAGCAGTTTATCAGGACAGTTAAGCTCCTACGAGCAGTACTTC.

This sequence joins TRBV18 and TRBJ2-5; D is perhaps TRBD2 (7 bases). The CDR3 totals 16 residues. Per the germline V gene, CDR1 is KGHSH and CDR2 is LQKENI. Trimming left V 3 bases short and J 3 bases short, with 17 bases between. CDR3 in amino acids: CASSPLGGAPEETQYF. Here the CDR3 DNA reads TGTGCCAGCTCACCCCTTGGGGGGGCCCCAGAAGAGACCCAGTACTTC.

CDR3 protein: CASSARLAGGEQFF. CDR3 sequence (DNA): TGTGCCAGCAGCGCCCGACTAGCGGGAGGTGAGCAGTTCTTC. This sequence joins TRBV5-8 and TRBJ2-1, with 13 nucleotides matching TRBD2. Germline assignment: CDR1 SGHTS and CDR2 YDEGEE. V shed 4 bases and J 9 bases; nucleotides not matched to a gene: 4. This CDR3 comprises 14 residues.